Shown below are 23 T cell receptor beta chains from a single sample sequenced in a study of CD4 T cells in relation to SARS-CoV-2 and coronaviruses. Their target antigens are unknown. Clones were read by immunoSEQ multiplex PCR, and TCRdb kept only the in-frame ones, dropping some. The sample holds about 39,000 clones, roughly 83% seen once. Specimen: naive CD4+ T cells from PBMCs, cultured in vitro. Regarding subset: naive CD4+ T cells isolated by negative enrichment. These receptors came from an adult with COVID-19.

The V call is TRBV28, the J call TRBJ2-7; D remains ambiguous. The CDR3 runs to 15 residues. V gave up 3 bases and J gave up 3 bases, with 15 bases separating them. Germline values: CDR1 MDHEN, CDR2 SYDVKM. CDR3 protein: CASSFFSVGVYEQYF. CDR3 nucleotides: TGTGCCAGCAGTTTTTTTTCAGTTGGGGTCTACGAGCAGTACTTC.

This rearrangement joins TRBV10-2 to TRBJ2-1, with D uncertain. This CDR3 is built from 16 residues. The V gene's germline CDR1 is WSHSY and CDR2 SAAADI. Trimming left V 3 bases short and J 7 bases short, with 19 bases between. CDR3 residues: CASSEVGYPPGNEQFF. The CDR3 DNA reads as TGCGCCAGCAGTGAAGTCGGCTACCCACCTGGGAATGAGCAGTTCTTC.

The rearrangement uses TRBV13 and TRBJ2-1; tentative D call: TRBD2 (6 bases). Trimming removed 2 bases from V and 0 bases from J, with 11 bases in between. Germline values: CDR1 PRHDT, CDR2 FYEKMQ (reference sequence). This CDR3 region has 16 residues. The CDR3 DNA sequence: TGTGCCAGCAGCTTAACTAGCTGGGGCTCCTACAATGAGCAGTTCTTC. Its protein product is CASSLTSWGSYNEQFF.

CDR3 DNA sequence: TGTGCCAGCAGCTTAGACCGGGGGCCAGATACGCAGTATTTT. It yields the protein CASSLDRGPDTQYF. The V gene is TRBV11-2, the J gene TRBJ2-3; TRBD1 or TRBD2 may be the D gene (6 bases each). The germline V and J ends were trimmed by 0 bases and 4 bases, with 8 bases remaining between them. The length of the CDR3 is 14 residues. Per germline, CDR1 SGHAT and CDR2 FQNNGV.

The chain joins TRBV5-4 to TRBJ2-1; 9 bases agree with TRBD2. With 2 bases clipped from V and 5 bases from J, the junction kept 5 bases outside the gene matches. CDR1 and CDR2 from the germline V gene are SGHNT and YYREEE (reference sequence). This CDR3 contains 15 residues. This CDR3 reads CASSLPSGANNEQFF. In nucleotides, the CDR3 is TGTGCCAGCAGCTTACCTAGCGGGGCTAACAATGAGCAGTTCTTC.

The chain recombines TRBV11-1 with TRBJ2-1; D might be TRBD1 or TRBD2, each matching 5 bases. The germline gives CDR1 SGHAT, CDR2 FQDESV (reference sequence). Trimming removed 5 bases at V and 0 bases at J, with 11 bases between. This CDR3 region has 15 residues. CDR3 sequence reads: CASSLSGPSYNEQFF. The CDR3, as DNA: TGTGCCAGCAGCCTCTCGGGACCCTCCTACAATGAGCAGTTCTTC.

This chain links TRBV2 with TRBJ2-7; no definite D call. Trimming removed 6 bases from V and 0 bases from J, with 12 bases in between. CDR1 is SNHLY, CDR2 FYNNEI, per germline. This CDR3 comprises 14 residues. As DNA, the CDR3 is TGTGCCAGCAGAGACGGGCAGAGCTCCTACGAGCAGTACTTC. It encodes CASRDGQSSYEQYF.

The rearrangement uses TRBV2 and TRBJ2-7; the match to TRBD2 covers 10 bases. V was pared by 9 bases and J by 0 bases, with 2 bases of the junction left unmatched. CDR1 is SNHLY and CDR2 is FYNNEI in the germline V gene. This CDR3 spans 13 amino acids. The CDR3 bases are TGTGCCAGAGGGACTAGCGACTCCTACGAGCAGTACTTC. This encodes CARGTSDSYEQYF.

This clone was detected once. The V call is TRBV7-2, the J call TRBJ2-1; D tentatively fits TRBD1 or TRBD2 (5 bases each). The V gene lost 4 bases and the J gene lost 5 bases, with 15 bases spanning the gap. Germline CDR1 SGHTA, CDR2 FQGNSA. This CDR3 contains 15 residues. The CDR3: CASSSRDPGNNEQFF. DNA for the CDR3: TGTGCCAGCAGCTCCCGGGACCCGGGTAACAATGAGCAGTTCTTC.

The chain recombines TRBV2 with TRBJ2-7, with 11 bases fitting TRBD2. The CDR3 contains 15 residues. V was pared by 6 bases and J by 3 bases, with 7 bases of the junction left unmatched. Germline loops: CDR1 SNHLY, CDR2 FYNNEI. CDR3 coding DNA: TGTGCCAGCAGGGGGACTAGCGGACGCTACTACGAGCAGTACTTC. This gives the protein CASRGTSGRYYEQYF.

The chain joins TRBV4-3 to TRBJ2-7, with 7 bases aligning to TRBD1. The CDR3 has 17 residues. From germline, CDR1 is LGHNA and CDR2 YSLEER. Unmatched junction bases numbered 8, after V lost 0 bases and J lost 0 bases. This CDR3 is CASSQDGKGAYSYEQYF. As DNA, the CDR3 is TGCGCCAGCAGCCAAGATGGGAAGGGGGCTTACTCCTACGAGCAGTACTTC.

The rearrangement joins TRBV6-5 to TRBJ1-1, with D perhaps matching TRBD1 (5 bases). Trimming removed 11 bases from V and 0 bases from J, with 16 bases in between. Per the germline V gene, CDR1 is MNHEY and CDR2 is SVGAGI. The CDR3 runs 14 residues. This CDR3 reads CAVKPLTVNTEAFF. For the CDR3, the DNA is TGTGCCGTCAAACCCCTGACAGTGAACACTGAAGCTTTCTTT.

The genes are TRBV5-1 and TRBJ2-5; 8 positions match TRBD1. Germline CDR1 is SGHRS and CDR2 is YFSETQ. This CDR3 has 16 amino acids. The ends lost 4 bases at V and 0 bases at J; junction bases unmatched: 8. The CDR3 nucleotides read TGCGCCAGCAGCACAGGGGGACGGATGTACCAAGAGACCCAGTACTTC. Translating it yields CASSTGGRMYQETQYF.

This chain links TRBV11-2 with TRBJ1-1, with D hard to call. V lost 6 bases to trimming and J lost 3 bases, with 5 bases between them. The CDR3 length is 11 residues. The germline CDR1 and CDR2 sequences are SGHAT and FQNNGV. CDR3 DNA: TGTGCCAGCAGTCCTGACACTGAAGCTTTCTTT. It is translated as CASSPDTEAFF.

V is TRBV5-1 and J is TRBJ1-1, with unresolved D. The germline V gene has CDR1 SGHRS and CDR2 YFSETQ. Trimming pared 2 bases from V and 1 base from J, leaving 6 bases between. CDR3 size: 13 residues. For the CDR3, the DNA is TGCGCCAGCAGCTTTTTCCAGAACACTGAAGCTTTCTTT. Its translation is CASSFFQNTEAFF.

J is TRBJ2-7 and V is TRBV28, with D possibly TRBD1 on 6 matching bases. The V gene lost 5 bases and the J gene lost 0 bases, with 11 bases spanning the gap. CDR1 and CDR2 (germline): MDHEN, SYDVKM. The CDR3 extends over 14 amino acids. The CDR3 sequence is CASSPGHSSYEQYF. CDR3 in DNA: TGTGCCAGCAGTCCGGGACATAGCTCCTACGAGCAGTACTTC.

This sequence joins TRBV28 and TRBJ1-6, with TRBD1 matching over 11 bases. J gave up 13 bases and V 5 bases, and 10 bases lay outside the gene matches. This CDR3 has 15 amino acids. Germline CDR1 reads MDHEN; CDR2 reads SYDVKM. Here the CDR3 reads CASSETGQGEFPLHF. The CDR3 nucleotides read TGTGCCAGCAGTGAGACGGGACAGGGGGAGTTTCCCCTCCACTTT.

V usage is TRBV5-1 and J usage is TRBJ2-2, with D perhaps TRBD1 (5 bases). CDR1 and CDR2 (germline): SGHRS, YFSETQ. Trimming removed 4 bases from V and 0 bases from J, with 16 bases in between. This CDR3 has 17 amino acids. In nucleotides, the CDR3 is TGCGCCAGCAGCCACAGAGTGGGGCGTACGAACACCGGGGAGCTGTTTTTT. It encodes CASSHRVGRTNTGELFF.

This clone was counted once. This chain uses TRBV14 with TRBJ2-1; a possible D gene is TRBD1 (7 bases). V lost 2 bases and J lost 0, with 23 bases in between. CDR3 size: 20 residues. Germline V CDR1 and CDR2: SGHDN, FVKESK. The CDR3 loop is CASSQRGPLTRTNSYNEQFF. The CDR3 DNA is TGTGCCAGCAGCCAAAGGGGGCCTCTAACCCGGACTAACTCCTACAATGAGCAGTTCTTC.

The chain uses TRBV5-4 and TRBJ2-7; D is possibly TRBD1 (6 bases). In germline, CDR1 is SGHNT, CDR2 YYREEE (reference sequence). The CDR3 spans 13 residues. Between the trimmed V and J ends, which lost 5 bases and 3 bases, there was a span of 12 bases. CDR3 loop: CASRNRADYEQYF. DNA for the CDR3: TGTGCCAGCAGGAACAGGGCCGACTACGAGCAGTACTTC.

The chain combines TRBV18 with TRBJ1-3; 7 nucleotides align to TRBD1. V lost 3 bases, J lost 11 bases, and 16 bases stayed unmatched. Germline CDR1 is KGHSH and CDR2 is LQKENI. This CDR3 contains 16 residues. DNA for the CDR3: TGTGCCAGCTCACCCCTGAACCGGGACAGCAATTCCCCCATATATTTT. Residues: CASSPLNRDSNSPIYF.

In DNA, the CDR3 is TGTGCCAGCAGTGAGGTGTATCAGCCCCAGCATTTT. This sequence encodes CASSEVYQPQHF. V usage is TRBV6-1 and J usage is TRBJ1-5; D unresolved. From germline, CDR1 is MNHNS and CDR2 SASEGT. V dropped 3 bases and J dropped 5 bases, with 5 bases sitting between them. The CDR3 length is 12 residues.

The chain joins TRBV24-1 to TRBJ2-1, with 7 bases matching TRBD1. This CDR3 is 12 amino acids long. CDR1 KGHDR and CDR2 SFDVKD come from the germline V gene. J gave up 5 bases and V 9 bases, and 3 bases lay outside the gene matches. The CDR3 bases are TGTGCCACCGGGGACAGTAACAATGAGCAGTTCTTC. Its translation: CATGDSNNEQFF.